The source of this T cell receptor (beta chain) is a study of T cell changes during pregnancy in multiple sclerosis. The protocol was immunoSEQ multiplex PCR, while the TCRdb copy is restricted to in-frame clones and leaves out a portion. The top ten hold 0.64% of the sample, which has more than 45,000 clones, around 92% seen once. Germline V gives CDR1 MNHEY, CDR2 SVGAGI. The CDR3 sequence is 13 residues long. V was clipped by 6 bases and J by 6 bases; unmatched bases: 5. The chain employs TRBV6-5 and TRBJ2-7; 10 positions match TRBD1. The input for sequencing was CD4+ T cells from peripheral blood mononuclear cells, taken after pregnancy. The receptor was isolated from a female donor with multiple sclerosis, enrolled in a pregnancy study. The CDR3 DNA sequence: TGTGCCAGCAGGGGGACAGGGGAACGCGAGCAGTACTTC. It yields the protein CASRGTGEREQYF.